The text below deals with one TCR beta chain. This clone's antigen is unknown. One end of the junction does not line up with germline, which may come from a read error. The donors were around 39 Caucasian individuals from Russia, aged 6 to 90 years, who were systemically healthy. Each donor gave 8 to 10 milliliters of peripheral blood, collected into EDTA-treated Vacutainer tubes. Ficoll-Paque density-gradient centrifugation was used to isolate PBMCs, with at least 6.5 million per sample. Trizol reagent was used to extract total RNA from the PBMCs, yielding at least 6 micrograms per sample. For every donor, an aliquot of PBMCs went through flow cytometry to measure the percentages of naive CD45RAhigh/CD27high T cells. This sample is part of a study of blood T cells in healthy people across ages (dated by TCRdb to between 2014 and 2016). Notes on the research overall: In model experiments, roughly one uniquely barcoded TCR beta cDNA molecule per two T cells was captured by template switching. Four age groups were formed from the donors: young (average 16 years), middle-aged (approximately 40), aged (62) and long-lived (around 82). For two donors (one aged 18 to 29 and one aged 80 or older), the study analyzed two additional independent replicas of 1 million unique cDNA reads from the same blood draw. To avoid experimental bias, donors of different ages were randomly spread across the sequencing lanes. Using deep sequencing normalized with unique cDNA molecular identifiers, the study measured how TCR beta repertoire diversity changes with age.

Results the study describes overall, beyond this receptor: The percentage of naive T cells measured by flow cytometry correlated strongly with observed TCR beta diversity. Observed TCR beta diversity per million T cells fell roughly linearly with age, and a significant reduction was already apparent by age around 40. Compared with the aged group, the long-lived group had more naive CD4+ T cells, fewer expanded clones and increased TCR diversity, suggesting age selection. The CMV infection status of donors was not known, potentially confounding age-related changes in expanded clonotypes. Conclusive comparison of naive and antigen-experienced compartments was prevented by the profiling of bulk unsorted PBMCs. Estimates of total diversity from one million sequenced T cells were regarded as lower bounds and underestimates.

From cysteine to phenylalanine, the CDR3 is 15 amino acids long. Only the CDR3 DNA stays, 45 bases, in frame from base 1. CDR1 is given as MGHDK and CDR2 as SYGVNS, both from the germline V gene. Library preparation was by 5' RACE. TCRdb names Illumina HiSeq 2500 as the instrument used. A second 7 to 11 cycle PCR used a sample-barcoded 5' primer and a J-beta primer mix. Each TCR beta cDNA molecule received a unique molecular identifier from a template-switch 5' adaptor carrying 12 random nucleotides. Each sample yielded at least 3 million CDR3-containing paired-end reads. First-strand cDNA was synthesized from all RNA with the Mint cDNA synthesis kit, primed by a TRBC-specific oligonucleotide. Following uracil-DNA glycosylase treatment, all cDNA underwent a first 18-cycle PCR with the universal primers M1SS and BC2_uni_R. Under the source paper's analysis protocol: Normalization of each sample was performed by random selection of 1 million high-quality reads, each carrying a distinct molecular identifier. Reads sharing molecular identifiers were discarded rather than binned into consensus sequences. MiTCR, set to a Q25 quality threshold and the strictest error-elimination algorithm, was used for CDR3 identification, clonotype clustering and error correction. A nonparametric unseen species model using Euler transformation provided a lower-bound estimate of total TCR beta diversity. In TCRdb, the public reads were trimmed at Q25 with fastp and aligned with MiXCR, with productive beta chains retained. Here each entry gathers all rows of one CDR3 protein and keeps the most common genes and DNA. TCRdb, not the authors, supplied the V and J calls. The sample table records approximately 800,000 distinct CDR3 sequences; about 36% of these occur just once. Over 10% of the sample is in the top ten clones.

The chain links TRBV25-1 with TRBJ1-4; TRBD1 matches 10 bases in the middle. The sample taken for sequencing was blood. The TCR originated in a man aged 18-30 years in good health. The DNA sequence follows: TGTACCAGCAGTAAGGGACAGGGGTATAATGAAAAACTGTTTTTT. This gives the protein CTSSKGQGYNEKLFF.